A selection of T cell receptor beta chains follows, all from one sample in a study of blood T cells in healthy people across ages. Each CDR3 protein is one row after TCRdb ran MiXCR on the 5' RACE reads. This table has 750,000 to 950,000 distinct CDR3 sequences, 25% to 30% appearing once. These sequences were also reported in another study, on T cells of mothers and their children.

Sequencing used blood. The receptors shown here come from a woman aged 40 to 50 in good health. Each CDR3 is given with its conserved first and last residue. D genes are given only for firm matches. Size tells how often a clone was seen (once, few, many) or the class of an expanded clone, and some rows leave it out.

clone_size j_call d_call v_call cdr3_length cdr3_nt cdr3_aa
NA TRBJ2-3 NA TRBV5-8 15 TGTGCCAGCAGCTTGGCGGGCGTGCGGACAGATACGCAGTATTTT CASSLAGVRTDTQYF
many TRBJ1-2 NA TRBV7-9 13 TGTGCCAGCAGCCGATCGGTAGACTATGGCTACACCTTC CASSRSVDYGYTF
few TRBJ1-5 TRBD1 TRBV3-1 16 TGTGCCAGCAGCCAAGATCTACAGGGGGCAGGGGAGCCCCAGCATTTT CASSQDLQGAGEPQHF
NA TRBJ2-4 NA TRBV7-9 16 TGTGCCAGCAGCCAAATGACGGACAGAGCCTACAATGAGCAGTACTTC CASSQMTDRAYNEQYF
NA TRBJ2-3 NA TRBV5-1 14 TGCGCCAGCAGCCCCGGGACGCTGGAAGATACGCAGTATTTT CASSPGTLEDTQYF
NA TRBJ1-3 NA TRBV18 14 TGTACCAGCTCACCTAGGAAAACCGGGGACACCATATATTTT CTSSPRKTGDTIYF
NA TRBJ1-2 NA TRBV12-3/TRBV12-4 13 TGTGCCAGCAGTTTACCCCCCCACTATGGCTACACCTTC CASSLPPHYGYTF
many TRBJ1-2 TRBD1 TRBV5-1 13 TGCGCCAGCAGCTTGGGGACAGGAGGTGGCTACACCTTC CASSLGTGGGYTF
many TRBJ2-7 TRBD1 TRBV23-1 13 TGCGCCAGCAGGGACAGGGAAGACTACGAGCAGTACTTC CASRDREDYEQYF
many TRBJ2-3 NA TRBV28 11 TGTGCCAGCGGACTCCGGGACCTACAGTATTTT CASGLRDLQYF
NA TRBJ2-1 NA TRBV5-1 16 TGCGCCAGCAGCTTGGTACGGGGACCGAAGAGCAATGAGCAGTTCTTC CASSLVRGPKSNEQFF
many TRBJ2-7 TRBD1 TRBV7-2 15 TGTGCCAGCAGCCCGGCGATGGGACAGACCTACGAGCAGTACTTC CASSPAMGQTYEQYF
NA TRBJ2-1 NA TRBV30 11 TGTGCCTGGAATGCGGGACTTGAGCAGTTCTTC CAWNAGLEQFF
many TRBJ2-6 NA TRBV5-1 15 TGCGCCAGCAGCTTGGCGGCGGAAGGGGCCAACGTCCTGACTTTC CASSLAAEGANVLTF
few TRBJ1-1 NA TRBV6-2/TRBV6-3 13 TGTGCCAGCAGTTACCGGAGCTACACTGAAGCTTTCTTT CASSYRSYTEAFF
NA TRBJ2-7 TRBD1 TRBV2 15 TGTGCCAGCAGTGAATTGAGGGGGACAGGCTACGAGCAGTACTTC CASSELRGTGYEQYF
few TRBJ2-7 TRBD1 TRBV7-2 16 TGTGCCAGCAGCTTAGGGCAATTTAGGACAGGTCACGAGCAGTACTTC CASSLGQFRTGHEQYF
NA TRBJ2-3 NA TRBV6-5 12 TGTGCCAGCAGGACAGGTTCAGATACGCAGTATTTT CASRTGSDTQYF
NA TRBJ1-2 TRBD1 TRBV27 15 TGTGCCAGCAGTTTATTCGGACAGGGGAACTATGGCTACACCTTC CASSLFGQGNYGYTF
few TRBJ1-2 NA TRBV6-1 14 TGTGCCAGCAGTGAAGCGGGACAAGGGAACGGCTACACCTTC CASSEAGQGNGYTF
many TRBJ2-7 TRBD2 TRBV12-3/TRBV12-4 17 TGTGCCAGCAGGGGATTGCATAGCGGGGGTTATTCCTACGAGCAGTACTTC CASRGLHSGGYSYEQYF
once TRBJ2-1 NA TRBV11-1 16 TGTGCCAGCAGCTTTCGGCAGAGAAGCTCCTACAATGAGCAGTTCTTC CASSFRQRSSYNEQFF
many TRBJ1-2 NA TRBV5-4 15 TGTGCCAGCAGCCCCGAAGGGGGAAGGGACTATGGCTACACCTTC CASSPEGGRDYGYTF
few TRBJ2-1 NA TRBV7-6 16 TGTGCCAGCAGCCCCCGGGCGGGGAGCTCCTACAATGAGCAGTTCTTC CASSPRAGSSYNEQFF
many TRBJ2-1 TRBD2 TRBV5-1 15 TGCGCCAGCAGCTTGATCCGGGGGGGCCGCAATGAGCAGTTCTTC CASSLIRGGRNEQFF
many TRBJ2-1 NA TRBV18 16 TGTGCCAGCTCACCCCAACGGCAGAGAAGCTACAATGAGCAGTTCTTC CASSPQRQRSYNEQFF
NA TRBJ2-7 NA TRBV7-3 16 TGTGCCAGCAGCTCTCGACAGATCCTAAACTTCTGGGAGCAGTACTTC CASSSRQILNFWEQYF
NA TRBJ1-5 NA TRBV7-9 14 TGTGCCAGCAGCTTAGTGGGTGCCAATCAGCCCCAGCATTTT CASSLVGANQPQHF
many TRBJ2-1 NA TRBV12-3/TRBV12-4 12 TGTGCCAGCAGTTTCGGCCAGACTGAGCAGTTCTTC CASSFGQTEQFF
NA TRBJ2-3 TRBD2 TRBV7-6 18 TGTGCCAGCAGCTTATCACCTAGCGGGACGGTGGGCACAGATACGCAGTATTTT CASSLSPSGTVGTDTQYF
many TRBJ2-1 NA TRBV7-3 15 TGTGCCAGCAGCCCCCGGGAGACCAACTACAATGAGCAGTTCTTC CASSPRETNYNEQFF
NA TRBJ1-2 TRBD1 TRBV6-6 16 TGTGCCAGCAGTCCCCGACCGGGACAGGGGGCTTATGGCTACACCTTC CASSPRPGQGAYGYTF
NA TRBJ2-7 TRBD2 TRBV5-1 16 TGCGCCAGCAGCCGGGCTAGCGGCGGGTCGGTGTACGAGCAGTACTTC CASSRASGGSVYEQYF
few TRBJ1-3 NA TRBV12-3/TRBV12-4 15 TGTGCCAGCAGTCCCTGGACAGCGCCGGGGAACACCATATATTTT CASSPWTAPGNTIYF
few TRBJ1-6 NA TRBV7-3 17 TGTGCCAGCAGCCAAAGAGCCACCGTGGGACACAATTCACCCCTCCACTTT CASSQRATVGHNSPLHF